This T cell receptor (beta chain) was sequenced for a study of T cells in Graves' hyperthyroidism and ophthalmopathy. If no ophthalmopathy progression occurred within 18 months, Graves' hyperthyroidism was stable. Thyroid ultrasound and orbital computed tomography, with clinical symptoms and serum thyroxine and TRAb, informed diagnoses. TCR beta CDR3 sequences were amplified from RNA transcripts. A set of HTBI primers served as the primers for a first-round RT-PCR of the TCR CDR3. TCRdb itself ran the multiplex PCR reads through MiXCR, one entry per CDR3 protein. The data show hundreds of thousands of distinct CDR3 sequences, around 16% seen once. Sequenced input: blood. The sequence was obtained from a young woman with Graves' hyperthyroidism.

The CDR3 reads CASSLGGRDPPGELFF. The CDR3 DNA reads TGTGCCAGCAGCCTCGGGGGGCGGGACCCTCCCGGGGAGCTGTTTTTT. The genes are TRBV5-4 and TRBJ2-2, with a possible D match to TRBD2 (7 bases). V lost 4 bases, J lost 6 bases, and 19 bases lay in between. Germline V gene sequence: CDR1 SGHNT, CDR2 YYREEE (reference sequence). This CDR3 spans 16 amino acids. The entire variable domain, with the rest obtained from reference TRBV5-4 and TRBJ2-2, is as follows: ETGVTQSPTHLIKTRGQQVTLRCSSQSGHNTVSWYQQALGQGPQFIFQYYREEENGRGNFPPRFSGLQFPNYSSELNVNALELDDSALYLCASSLGGRDPPGELFFGEGSRLTVL.